These 18 T cell receptor beta chains originate from one sample sequenced in a study of identical twins. TCRdb analysed the 5' RACE reads with MiXCR anew, one entry per CDR3 protein. Among about 150,000 distinct CDR3 sequences listed, under 4.5% were seen once. The specimen was memory T cells sorted from blood. The receptors here all came from a man aged 18 to 29 in good health.

This clonotype was counted ten times or more. V usage is TRBV12-3 or TRBV12-4 and J usage is TRBJ1-5; TRBD1 agrees at 7 bases. The CDR3 is made up of 15 amino acids. V lost 7 bases to trimming and J lost 2 bases; unmatched junction nucleotides: 8. CDR3 in DNA: TGTGCCAGCAAATATGACAGGGCGGGCAATCAGCCCCAGCATTTT. It translates to CASKYDRAGNQPQHF.

The DNA of the CDR3 is TGTGCCAGAAGTCGTGGCGGTCAGAACACTGAAGCTTTCTTT. Translation: CARSRGGQNTEAFF. The chain couples TRBV6-1 to TRBJ1-1; D call uncertain. CDR1 is MNHNS, CDR2 SASEGT, per germline. Trimming left V 9 bases short and J 1 base short, with 15 bases between. This CDR3 spans 14 amino acids.

This clonotype was seen ten or more times. V and J are TRBV29-1 and TRBJ2-3; D gene ambiguous. Trimming left V 3 bases short and J 0 bases short, with 4 bases between. Germline loops: CDR1 SQVTM, CDR2 ANQGSEA. This CDR3 is built from 12 residues. The CDR3 coding sequence is TGCAGCGTTGACAGAAGCACAGATACGCAGTATTTT. This encodes CSVDRSTDTQYF.

This clonotype has a count of ten or more. This chain joins TRBV7-6 and TRBJ2-6; TRBD1 agrees at 8 bases. In germline, CDR1 is SGHVS, CDR2 FNYEAQ. The CDR3 has 18 residues. V lost 4 bases to trimming and J lost 0 bases; unmatched junction nucleotides: 8. CDR3 residues: CASSSQRTGRSGANVLTF. The CDR3 nucleotides are TGTGCCAGCAGCTCCCAACGGACAGGGCGCTCTGGGGCCAACGTCCTGACTTTC.

This clonotype has a count of ten or more. V gene TRBV7-8 combines with J gene TRBJ2-3; 13 nucleotides match TRBD2. The CDR3 is 17 residues long. Germline values: CDR1 SGHVS, CDR2 FQNEAQ. Trimming at V came to 1 base and at J to 4 bases, leaving 5 bases not matched to a gene. This chain's CDR3 is CASSLVGLAGVADTQYF. The CDR3 DNA is TGTGCCAGCAGCTTAGTAGGACTAGCGGGAGTCGCAGATACGCAGTATTTT.

This clonotype was observed at least ten times. V gene TRBV7-9 combines with J gene TRBJ2-1; unclear D gene. V was pared by 1 base and J by 6 bases, with 10 bases between. Germline assignment: CDR1 SEHNR and CDR2 FQNEAQ (reference sequence). This CDR3 is 14 amino acids long. CDR3: CASSLVGLTNEQFF. The CDR3 DNA is TGTGCCAGCAGCTTAGTCGGGCTAACCAATGAGCAGTTCTTC.

This clonotype has ten or more counts. The chain uses TRBV12-3 or TRBV12-4 and TRBJ2-7, with D maybe TRBD1 (6 bases). V lost 6 bases to trimming and J lost 4 bases, with 10 bases between them. This CDR3 is 12 amino acids long. Written as DNA, the CDR3 is TGTGCCAGCAGCAGGGGTCTGTACGAGCAGTACTTC. Translated: CASSRGLYEQYF.

This clonotype was counted many times. The CDR3 nucleotides are TGTGCCAGCAACGATAGAAGGACAGGCAACTATGGCTACACCTTC. As protein: CASNDRRTGNYGYTF. The V gene is TRBV11-2, the J gene TRBJ1-2, with 7 bases identical to TRBD1. CDR1 is SGHAT, CDR2 FQNNGV, per germline. The CDR3 runs to 15 residues. The V and J ends lost 7 bases and 2 bases, in that order; junction bases with no gene match: 10.

At least ten counts were recorded for this clonotype. The chain couples TRBV7-6 to TRBJ2-5; the D call may be TRBD1 or TRBD2 (5 bases each). CDR1 is SGHVS, CDR2 FNYEAQ, per germline. This CDR3 spans 16 amino acids. V lost 5 bases and J lost 9, with 25 bases in between. The CDR3 sequence: CASSPGGEGLESPQYF. The CDR3, as DNA: TGTGCCAGCAGCCCTGGGGGTGAGGGTTTGGAGAGTCCCCAGTACTTC. Variable domain in full (rest from reference TRBV7-6 and TRBJ2-5): GAGVSQSPRYKVTKRGQDVALRCDPISGHVSLYWYRQALGQGPEFLTYFNYEAQQDKSGLPNDRFSAERPEGSISTLTIQRTEQRDSAMYRCASSPGGEGLESPQYFGPGTRLLVL.

This clonotype was picked up many times. V usage is TRBV2 and J usage is TRBJ2-1; tentatively, D is TRBD2 (6 bases). Trimming pared 3 bases from V and 0 bases from J, leaving 15 bases between. This CDR3 has 17 residues. Germline CDR1 SNHLY, CDR2 FYNNEI. The CDR3 DNA reads as TGTGCCAGCAGTGATAATCGGTTCGGGGGCTCCTACAATGAGCAGTTCTTC. It specifies CASSDNRFGGSYNEQFF.

This clonotype has at least ten counts. This sequence joins TRBV29-1 and TRBJ1-1; tentative D call: TRBD1 (5 bases). CDR3 length: 13 residues. The V end lost 4 bases, the J end lost 3 bases, and 12 bases lay between the germline ends. Germline CDR1 and CDR2: SQVTM and ANQGSEA. CDR3 coding DNA: TGCAGCGTTGTCTCCGGGACCTACACTGAAGCTTTCTTT. Translated: CSVVSGTYTEAFF.

The chain recombines TRBV6-4 with TRBJ2-1, with TRBD1 matching 11 bases. The J segment lost 7 bases and the V segment lost 5 bases, leaving 7 bases of the junction unmatched. The CDR3 runs 15 residues. CDR1 and CDR2 (germline): MRHNA, SNTAGT. CDR3 residues: CASSPGTGGSNEQFF. The CDR3 bases are TGTGCCAGCAGTCCCGGGACAGGGGGTTCAAATGAGCAGTTCTTC.

This clonotype was recorded at least ten times. The V and J genes are TRBV5-1 and TRBJ2-1; 12 nucleotides line up with TRBD1. The CDR3 length is 15 residues. Germline values: CDR1 SGHRS, CDR2 YFSETQ. With V trimmed by 6 bases and J by 8 bases, 9 bases remained unmatched. The CDR3 loop reads CASKEGQGAWYEQFF. DNA for the CDR3: TGCGCCAGCAAGGAGGGACAGGGGGCTTGGTATGAGCAGTTCTTC.

This clonotype was seen ten or more times. The J gene is TRBJ2-7, the V gene TRBV5-1; D possibly matches TRBD1 or TRBD2 (6 bases each). This CDR3 is 15 amino acids long. The germline V gene encodes CDR1 SGHRS and CDR2 YFSETQ. Trimming shortened V by 2 bases and J by 5 bases, and 17 bases separated the two germline ends. In DNA, the CDR3 is TGCGCCAGCAGCTTATGGTCATCGGGGGCCAACGAGCAGTACTTC. This sequence encodes CASSLWSSGANEQYF.

In its sample, this clonotype was seen many times. The V and J genes are TRBV6-1 and TRBJ2-7; 7 bases map to TRBD2. CDR3 length: 14 amino acids. Trimming at V came to 10 bases and at J to 2 bases, leaving 11 bases not matched to a gene. Germline V CDR1 and CDR2: MNHNS, SASEGT. CDR3 in DNA: TGTGCCACCGAGTCTAGCGGAGGAACCTACGAGCAGTACTTC. Translating it yields CATESSGGTYEQYF.

This clonotype came up many times. The genes are TRBV5-5 and TRBJ1-4; no definite D call. CDR3 length equals 15 residues. V was shortened by 2 bases and J by 3 bases, with 11 bases between the two germline ends. Germline V gene sequence: CDR1 SGHKS, CDR2 YYEKEE (reference sequence). The CDR3 DNA reads TGTGCCAGCAGCTTACCGGACGAGGCTAATGAAAAACTGTTTTTT. This gives the protein CASSLPDEANEKLFF. The variable domain in full, completed from reference TRBV5-5 and TRBJ1-4, reads DAGVTQSPTHLIKTRGQQVTLRCSPISGHKSVSWYQQVLGQGPQFIFQYYEKEERGRGNFPDRFSARQFPNYSSELNVNALLLGDSALYLCASSLPDEANEKLFFGSGTQLSVL.

The CDR3 is CAIKREGTDTQYF. The CDR3 nucleotides are TGTGCCATCAAGCGGGAGGGGACAGATACGCAGTATTTT. J is TRBJ2-3 and V is TRBV19; 10 bases line up with TRBD2. J gave up 3 bases and V 10 bases, and 4 bases lay outside the gene matches. The CDR3 sequence is 13 residues long. CDR1 is LNHDA and CDR2 is SQIVND in the germline V gene (reference sequence). The complete variable domain, with remaining parts taken from reference TRBV19 and TRBJ2-3, reads DGGITQSPKYLFRKEGQNVTLSCEQNLNHDAMYWYRQDPGQGLRLIYYSQIVNDFQKGDIAEGYSVSREKKESFPLTVTSAQKNPTAFYLCAIKREGTDTQYFGPGTRLTVL.

The V call is TRBV18, the J call TRBJ1-1, with D maybe TRBD1 (5 bases). The CDR3 runs 15 residues. V lost 6 bases and J 2 bases, leaving 16 bases between the germline ends. CDR1 and CDR2 (germline): KGHSH, LQKENI. For the CDR3, the DNA is TGTGCCAGCTCCACCGGGGCCCAACGAAACACTGAAGCTTTCTTT. It specifies CASSTGAQRNTEAFF.